These T cell receptor beta chains were read from a single sample in a study of shared clonotypes between healthy human individuals. Some clones are missing from TCRdb's copy, which holds only in-frame ones; the method was immunoSEQ multiplex PCR. The repertoire holds millions of clones, with roughly 94% as singletons. The sequenced material came from naive CD8+ T cells sorted from blood. The origin of the receptors is a young man in good health. The CDR3 runs from the conserved cysteine through the conserved F or W. The D gene is left open where the match is weak. A clone size is listed for some rows: how often the clone was seen (once, few, many), or a class if it is expanded.

D	size	V	J	DNA	CDR3
-	-	TRBV7-9	TRBJ2-5	TGTGCCAGCACCATTCTTGACCACCAAGAGACCCAGTACTTC	CASTILDHQETQYF
-	-	TRBV13	TRBJ2-6	TGTGCCAGCACCTCCAGCTCTGGGGCCAACGTCCTGACTTTC	CASTSSSGANVLTF
-	-	TRBV10-3	TRBJ2-7	TGTGCCATCAGTGAACAGAGACTCTACGAGCAGTACTTC	CAISEQRLYEQYF
-	-	TRBV12-5	TRBJ1-2	TGTGCTAGTGGTTTTCCCAGCAGTCTTGACTATGGCTACACCTTC	CASGFPSSLDYGYTF
-	-	TRBV7-9	TRBJ2-2	TGTGCCAGCAGATCTAGACAGGTTGACACCGGGGAGCTGTTTTTT	CASRSRQVDTGELFF
-	-	TRBV6-1	TRBJ2-3	TGTGCCAGCAGTGAAAGGGAGGCTGGCACAGATACGCAGTATTTT	CASSEREAGTDTQYF
TRBD1	-	TRBV5-4	TRBJ1-3	TGTGCCAGCAGCTTGACCGGGGAGGGGGCCGGGAACACCATATATTTT	CASSLTGEGAGNTIYF
-	-	TRBV12-5	TRBJ2-3	TGTGCTAGTGGGATAGGGGGGTCAACCACAGATACGCAGTATTTT	CASGIGGSTTDTQYF
TRBD2	-	TRBV9	TRBJ2-1	TGTGCCAGCAGCGTTTACGCGGGAGACTCCAATGAGCAGTTCTTC	CASSVYAGDSNEQFF
-	-	TRBV5-1	TRBJ2-1	TGCGCCAGCAGCCTTCCCTTGAGCGAAGACTACGCAGTTGAGCAGTTCTTC	CASSLPLSEDYAVEQFF
-	-	TRBV2	TRBJ2-7	TGTGCCAGCACCCAGGGGCCTTCCTACGAGCAGTACTTC	CASTQGPSYEQYF
TRBD1	once	TRBV5-1	TRBJ2-1	TGCGCCAGCAGCTTGGGGCAGGGGGTGTTCAATGAGCAGTTCTTC	CASSLGQGVFNEQFF
TRBD2	-	TRBV4-3	TRBJ2-7	TGCGCCAGCAGCCTTCGACTAGCGGGGACCTACGAGCAGTACTTC	CASSLRLAGTYEQYF
TRBD1	-	TRBV10-3	TRBJ1-2	TGTGCCATCAGTGAGGCAGGGGGCCTCCATGGCTACACCTTC	CAISEAGGLHGYTF
-	-	TRBV7-9	TRBJ2-7	TGTGCCAGCAGCTTCCCAGGGTCCTACGAGCAGTACTTC	CASSFPGSYEQYF
-	-	TRBV7-9	TRBJ2-7	TGTGCCGGGGAGAGACTGCCAAACTACGAGCAGTACTTC	CAGERLPNYEQYF
TRBD1	-	TRBV19	TRBJ2-1	TGTGCCAGTAGTATATCCGGGACAGAGAATGAGCAGTTCTTC	CASSISGTENEQFF
TRBD1	-	TRBV13	TRBJ2-7	TGTGCCAGCAGCACCGGGACAGGGGAATACGAGCAGTACTTC	CASSTGTGEYEQYF
-	-	TRBV5-6	TRBJ1-4	TGTGCCAGCAGCACCCGACAGCTAACTAATGAAAAACTGTTTTTT	CASSTRQLTNEKLFF
-	-	TRBV29-1	TRBJ2-5	TGCAGCGTTCAAGATGTAGCGACCCAGTACTTC	CSVQDVATQYF